The text below deals with one TCR beta chain. The target antigen is unknown. This sample stems from a study of synovial regulatory T cells in juvenile arthritis. Method: immunoSEQ multiplex PCR; TCRdb's copy keeps in-frame clones and lacks some. The sample has about 9,900 clones; the top ten hold 1.7%. Study-wide results and caveats: TCR diversity was lower in inflammation-associated blood Treg cells than in other blood Treg cells.

iaTreg cells were HLA-DR+ Treg cells. The CDR3 spans 14 residues. The DNA is unrecorded. CDR1 is ENHRY and CDR2 is SYGVKD in the germline V gene. This sequence was found in a donor between 2 and 29 years old with juvenile idiopathic arthritis. Sequencing was carried out using Treg cells from blood. Subset denoted: HLA-DR+ inflammation-associated blood Treg cells. J is TRBJ2-7 and V is TRBV10-3; there is no DNA to check the TCRdb D call of TRBD2. The CDR3 sequence: CAISEAGRPYEQYF.